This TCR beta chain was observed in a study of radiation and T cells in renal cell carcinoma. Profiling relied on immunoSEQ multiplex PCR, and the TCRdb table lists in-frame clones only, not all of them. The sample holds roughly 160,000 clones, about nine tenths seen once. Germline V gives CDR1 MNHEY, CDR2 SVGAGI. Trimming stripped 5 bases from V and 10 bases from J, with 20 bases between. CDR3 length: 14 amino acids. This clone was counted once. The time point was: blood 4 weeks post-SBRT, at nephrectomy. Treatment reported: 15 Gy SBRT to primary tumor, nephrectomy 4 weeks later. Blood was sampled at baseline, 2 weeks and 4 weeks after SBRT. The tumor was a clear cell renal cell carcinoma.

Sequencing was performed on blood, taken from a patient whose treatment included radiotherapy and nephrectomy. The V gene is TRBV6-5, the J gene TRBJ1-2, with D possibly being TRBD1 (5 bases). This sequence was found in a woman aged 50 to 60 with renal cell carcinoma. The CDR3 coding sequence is TGTGCCAGCAGTAAAACTCAACAGGTTCCTGACTACACCTTC. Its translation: CASSKTQQVPDYTF.